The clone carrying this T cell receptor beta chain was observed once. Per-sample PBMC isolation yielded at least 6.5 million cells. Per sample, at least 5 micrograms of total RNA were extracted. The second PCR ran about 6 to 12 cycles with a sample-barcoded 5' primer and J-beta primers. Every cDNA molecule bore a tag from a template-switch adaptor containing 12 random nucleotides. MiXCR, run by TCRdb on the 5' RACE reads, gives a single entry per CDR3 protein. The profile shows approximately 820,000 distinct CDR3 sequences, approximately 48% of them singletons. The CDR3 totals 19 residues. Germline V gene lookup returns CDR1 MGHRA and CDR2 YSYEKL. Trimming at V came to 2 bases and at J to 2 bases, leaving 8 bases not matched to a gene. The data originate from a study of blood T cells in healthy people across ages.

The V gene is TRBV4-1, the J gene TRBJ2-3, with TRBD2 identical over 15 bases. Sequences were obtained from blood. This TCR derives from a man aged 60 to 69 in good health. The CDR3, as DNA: TGCGCCAGCAGCCAATATGGGACTAGCGGGGGGACCGTCACAGATACGCAGTATTTT. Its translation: CASSQYGTSGGTVTDTQYF.